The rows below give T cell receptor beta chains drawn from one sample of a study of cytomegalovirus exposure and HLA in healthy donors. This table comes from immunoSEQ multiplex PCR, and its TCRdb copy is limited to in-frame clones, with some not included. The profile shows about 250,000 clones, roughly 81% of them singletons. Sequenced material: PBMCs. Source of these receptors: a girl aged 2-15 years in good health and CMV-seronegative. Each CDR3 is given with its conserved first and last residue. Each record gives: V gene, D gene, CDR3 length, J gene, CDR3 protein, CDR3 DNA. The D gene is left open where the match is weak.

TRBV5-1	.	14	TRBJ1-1	CASSLTGLNTEAFF	TGCGCCAGCAGCTTGACAGGGCTGAACACTGAAGCTTTCTTT
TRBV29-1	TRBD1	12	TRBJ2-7	CSVEGTGPEQYF	TGCAGCGTTGAGGGGACAGGGCCCGAGCAGTACTTC
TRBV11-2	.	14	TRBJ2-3	CASSLQGGSDTQYF	TGTGCCAGCAGCCTACAGGGGGGGTCAGATACGCAGTATTTT
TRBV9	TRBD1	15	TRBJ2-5	CASSVARTGGETQYF	TGTGCCAGCAGCGTAGCTCGAACAGGGGGAGAGACCCAGTACTTC
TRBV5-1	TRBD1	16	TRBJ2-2	CASSSPGQGMSGELFF	TGCGCCAGCAGCTCGCCGGGACAGGGAATGTCCGGGGAGCTGTTTTTT
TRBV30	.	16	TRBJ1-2	CAWSVPTGFENYGYTF	TGTGCCTGGAGTGTACCCACAGGGTTTGAAAACTATGGCTACACCTTC
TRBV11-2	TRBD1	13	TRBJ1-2	CASSMTGVVGYTF	TGTGCCAGCAGTATGACAGGGGTGGTAGGCTACACCTTC
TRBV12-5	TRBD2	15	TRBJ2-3	CASGLRRGGRNTQYF	TGTGCTAGTGGTTTGAGGCGGGGGGGCAGGAATACGCAGTATTTT
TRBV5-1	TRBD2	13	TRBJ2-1	CASSQGGVNEQFF	TGCGCCAGCAGCCAGGGAGGGGTCAATGAGCAGTTCTTC
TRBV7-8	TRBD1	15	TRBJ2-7	CASKYGQGVTYEQYF	TGTGCCAGCAAATACGGACAGGGGGTCACCTACGAGCAGTACTTC